A single sample gave rise to the 30 T cell receptor beta chains below, sequenced in a study of tumor-infiltrating lymphocytes in primary liver carcinoma. The authors made TCR beta cDNA from around 500 ng total RNA with a constant-region primer. Amplification in three nested multiplex PCR rounds with slightly modified ARM-PCR gave rise to TCR beta libraries. Forward primers for TRBV1-TRBV30 and a C-beta reverse primer served the first two PCR rounds, at about 11 cycles each. TCRdb called the multiplex PCR reads again in MiXCR, with one record for every CDR3 protein. Among 150,000 to 200,000 distinct CDR3 sequences listed, less than 65% were seen once. Unsorted whole blood served as the source of blood RNA, and germline DNA was extracted as well. The sample consisted of peripheral blood. The receptor set was obtained from a woman aged 55-69 years with primary liver carcinoma and hepatitis B virus infection.

Worth noting for this clonotype: The CDR3 carries no conserved terminal phenylalanine or tryptophan, so it likely arises from a read error. The gene calls are TRBV20-1 and TRBJ2-4; D not certain. The CDR3 is 10 residues long. Per the germline V gene, CDR1 is DFQATT and CDR2 is SNEGSKA (reference sequence). The CDR3 bases are TGCAGCGGAGCCAAAAACATTCAGTACGTC. This encodes CSGAKNIQYV.

The CDR3 DNA is TGTGCCAGCAGCAGGGAGAGCTATGGCTACACCTTC. Amino acids: CASSRESYGYTF. The rearrangement joins TRBV5-5 to TRBJ1-2; D not certain. The CDR3 has 12 residues. Trimming stripped 4 bases from V and 4 bases from J, with 8 bases between. From germline, CDR1 is SGHKS and CDR2 YYEKEE (reference sequence).

Details on this clonotype: One end of the junction varies from germline; a read error may be responsible. The chain has TRBV11-3 and TRBJ2-2; 7 bases fit TRBD2. The CDR3 has 15 residues. Germline values: CDR1 SGHNT, CDR2 YENEEA. The CDR3 DNA follows: TGTGCCAGCAGGGGGGGGTACGCGAACACCGGGGAGCTGTCTTTT. Protein: CASRGGYANTGELSF. Combining the CDR3 with reference TRBV11-3 and TRBJ2-2 gives the whole variable domain EAGVVQSPRYKIIEKKQPVAFWCNPISGHNTLYWYLQNLGQGPELLIRYENEEAVDDSQLPKDRFSAERLKGVDSTLKIQPAELGDSAVYLCASRGGYANTGELSFGEGSRLTVL.

In the case of this clonotype: An end of the junction differs from the germline gene, which may be a read error. The chain uses TRBV6-5 and TRBJ2-1, with D possibly matching TRBD1 (6 bases). The CDR3 sequence is 20 residues long. The germline gives CDR1 MNHEY, CDR2 SVGAGI. The CDR3 coding sequence is TGTGCCAACAGTTCCCTTCCGGGACAAGGGCAACGACTCATCTACAATGAGCAGTTCTTC. Translated, it gives CANSSLPGQGQRLIYNEQFF.

CDR3 sequence reads: CASSPPESADRRYF. As DNA, the CDR3 is TGTGCCAGCAGCCCACCTGAATCGGCAGATAGGCGGTATTTT. V gene TRBV11-2 combines with J gene TRBJ2-3; D unresolved. V shed 5 bases and J shed 14 bases, with 23 bases lying between them. In germline, CDR1 is SGHAT, CDR2 FQNNGV. CDR3 size: 14 residues.

Notes on this clonotype: Possible read error: a much larger clone is one base away. CDR3 sequence (DNA): TGTGCCAGCAGCGGGGAGATCGGGGAGCAGTACTTC. Translating it yields CASSGEIGEQYF. This chain uses TRBV5-5 with TRBJ2-7, with a possible D match to TRBD2 (5 bases). CDR1 is SGHKS and CDR2 is YYEKEE in the germline V gene (reference sequence). CDR3 length: 12 amino acids. V lost 4 bases and J 7 bases, leaving 12 bases between the germline ends.

Comment on this clonotype: A read error may account for a junction end that differs from germline. This chain connects TRBV12-3 or TRBV12-4 to TRBJ2-1, with TRBD1 identical over 9 bases. This CDR3 contains 16 residues. CDR3 amino acids: CACSLRTGGLYNDQFF. The CDR3 region has the DNA TGTGCCTGCAGTCTCAGAACAGGGGGCCTTTACAATGATCAGTTCTTC.

Only one count was recorded for this clonotype. Relative to the germline gene, one junction end is altered; a read error may explain this. V and J are TRBV6-5 and TRBJ1-2; 9 bases fit TRBD1. The CDR3 consists of 15 residues. Germline V gene lookup returns CDR1 MNHEY and CDR2 SVGAGI. CDR3 sequence reads: CVSRPWTGAYGGYTF. CDR3 in DNA: TGTGTCAGCAGACCCTGGACAGGGGCCTACGGTGGCTACACCTTC.

Points on this clonotype: A clone one base away is much larger, so this may be a read error. The V call is TRBV12-3 or TRBV12-4, the J call TRBJ2-7, with 7 positions matching TRBD2. The CDR3 length is 15 residues. Unmatched junction bases numbered 12, after V lost 5 bases and J lost 5 bases. Here the CDR3 DNA reads TGTGCCAGCAGTGTACTAGCGAGAGAGGACCACGAGCAGTACTTC. Translated, it gives CASSVLAREDHEQYF.

As for this clonotype: This may arise from a read error, as a much more abundant clone is one base away. CDR3 in amino acids: CASNYGRDPRSNTEAFF. The CDR3 DNA follows: TGTGCCAGCAATTACGGCCGGGACCCCAGGTCGAACACTGAAGCTTTCTTT. The chain joins TRBV6-6 to TRBJ1-1, with a possible D match to TRBD1 (5 bases). The CDR3 loop spans 17 amino acids. Per the germline V gene, CDR1 is MNHNY and CDR2 is SVGAGI (reference sequence).

Regarding this clonotype: This likely comes from a read error, as the CDR3 has no conserved phenylalanine or tryptophan at its end. The chain carries TRBV6-5 and TRBJ1-3; no definite D call. CDR1 and CDR2 from the germline V gene are MNHEY and SVGAGI. The CDR3 contains 13 residues. V gave up 7 bases and J gave up 0 bases, with 7 bases separating them. The CDR3: CASNSPSGNTIYY. CDR3 coding DNA: TGTGCCAGCAACTCTCCCTCTGGAAACACCATATATTAT.

The V and J genes are TRBV9 and TRBJ1-1, with 7 bases identical to TRBD1. Germline values: CDR1 SGDLS, CDR2 YYNGEE. The V gene end was trimmed by 6 bases and the J gene end by 2 bases; junction bases not matched to a gene: 4. This CDR3 contains 13 residues. The CDR3 protein is CASIQGDNTEAFF. CDR3 coding DNA: TGTGCCAGCATCCAGGGGGATAACACTGAAGCTTTCTTT.

This clonotype was seen ten or more times. This chain joins TRBV11-3 and TRBJ2-1; no firm D call. With 5 bases removed from V and 0 bases from J, the gap between germline ends came to 5 bases. CDR3 length: 13 amino acids. Germline V gene lookup returns CDR1 SGHNT and CDR2 YENEEA. The CDR3 nucleotides read TGTGCCAGCAGCGCTAGCTCCTACAATGAGCAGTTCTTC. Translating gives CASSASSYNEQFF.

About this clonotype: A much larger clone lies a single base off, so this may be a read error. The chain combines TRBV29-1 with TRBJ2-1; D is unresolved. Trimming cost V 2 bases and J 4 bases, with 12 bases left between them. Germline lookup yields CDR1 SQVTM and CDR2 ANQGSEA. The CDR3 runs to 14 residues. CDR3 amino acids: CSVERESGYNEQFF. The CDR3, as DNA: TGCAGCGTTGAAAGGGAAAGTGGTTACAATGAGCAGTTCTTC.

Comment on this clonotype: Just one base apart from a much larger clone, this may be a read error. The chain combines TRBV6-1 with TRBJ1-2; D possibly corresponds to TRBD1 (6 bases). The germline V and J ends were trimmed by 7 bases and 8 bases, with 17 bases remaining between them. CDR1 and CDR2 (germline): MNHNS, SASEGT. The CDR3 sequence is 13 residues long. The CDR3: CASNAPGTYGYTF. The CDR3, as DNA: TGTGCCAGCAATGCTCCTGGGACATACGGCTACACCTTC.

To note about this clonotype: Lacking the conserved final phenylalanine or tryptophan, this CDR3 likely reflects a read error. The DNA is omitted, as the CDR3 cannot be located on it reliably, and the CDR3 follows TCRdb's listing. CDR3 sequence: CASSLGGSGRAAVS. This chain links TRBV12-3 or TRBV12-4 with TRBJ2-1; no check of the table's D call, TRBD2, against the DNA was made. The CDR3 numbers 14 amino acids, ends counted.

This clonotype was recorded many times. The chain couples TRBV11-2 to TRBJ1-2; maybe TRBD1 (5 bases). V dropped 1 base and J dropped 4 bases, with 13 bases sitting between them. CDR1 and CDR2 (germline): SGHAT, FQNNGV. This CDR3 has 15 amino acids. This chain's CDR3 is CASSLGGTASYGYTF. The CDR3, as DNA: TGTGCCAGCAGCTTAGGAGGGACGGCCTCCTATGGCTACACCTTC.

Worth noting for this clonotype: The CDR3 ends on some other residue instead of the conserved phenylalanine or tryptophan, so this is likely a read error. This chain uses TRBV11-2 with TRBJ2-7, with 8 bases matching TRBD1. This CDR3 has 13 amino acids. Per the germline V gene, CDR1 is SGHAT and CDR2 is FQNNGV. The CDR3 reads CASSRDRGHEQYY. For the CDR3, the DNA is TGTGCTAGCAGTAGAGACAGGGGCCACGAGCAGTACTAC.

A word on this clonotype: A much larger clonotype is one base distant, so this may be a read error. Here the CDR3 reads CASRPQGAVTETFF. The CDR3 DNA reads as TGTGCCAGCAGACCGCAGGGGGCAGTGACTGAAACTTTCTTT. The chain employs TRBV6-2 or TRBV6-3 and TRBJ1-1, with 8 bases lining up with TRBD1. Per the germline V gene, CDR1 is MNHEY and CDR2 is SVGEGT. CDR3 length equals 14 residues.

This clonotype was observed a handful of times. The V and J genes are TRBV28 and TRBJ2-5; D perhaps matches TRBD1 (6 bases). V was clipped by 5 bases and J by 1 base, with 11 bases between them. The CDR3 has 14 amino acids. Germline V gene data show CDR1 as MDHEN and CDR2 as SYDVKM. CDR3 protein: CASSPLGGQETQYF. CDR3 coding DNA: TGTGCCAGCAGTCCCCTAGGGGGCCAAGAGACCCAGTACTTC.

This clonotype was recorded at least ten times. The chain recombines TRBV29-1 with TRBJ1-1; TRBD1 might be the D (5 bases). The V gene's germline CDR1 is SQVTM and CDR2 ANQGSEA. The CDR3 runs to 12 residues. V was cut by 7 bases and J by 5 bases, with 14 bases left in between. The CDR3: CSAGHLGTEAFF. The CDR3 DNA reads as TGCAGCGCCGGACACCTCGGGACTGAAGCTTTCTTT.

Comments on this clonotype: This sequence may be a read error, since a much larger clone differs from it by one base. This chain connects TRBV12-3 or TRBV12-4 to TRBJ2-1, with TRBD2 matching over 11 bases. The J segment lost 9 bases and the V segment lost 5 bases, leaving 9 bases of the junction unmatched. The CDR3 spans 15 residues. DNA for the CDR3: TGTGCCAGCAGTCTCGGGACTAGCGGAGGGGGTGAGCAGTTCTTC. Its translation: CASSLGTSGGGEQFF.

Of note for this clonotype: A junction end diverges from the germline sequence, so it may reflect a read error. The V and J genes are TRBV5-1 and TRBJ2-2, with D maybe TRBD1 (5 bases). The CDR3 has 16 amino acids. Germline CDR1 and CDR2: SGHRS and YFSETQ. In DNA form, the CDR3 reads TGCGCCTGCAGCTCTGACCTAGGGGTGAACACCGGGGAGCTGTTTTTT. Translating it yields CACSSDLGVNTGELFF.

J is TRBJ2-4 and V is TRBV11-2, with a possible D match to TRBD2 (6 bases). CDR3 size: 14 residues. The V and J ends lost 5 bases and 10 bases respectively, with 18 bases between them. Germline CDR1 reads SGHAT; CDR2 reads FQNNGV. In nucleotides, the CDR3 is TGTGCCAGCAGCCCCCAACGGGGGTGGGATATTCAGTACTTC. Amino acid sequence: CASSPQRGWDIQYF.

The chain combines TRBV11-2 with TRBJ2-1; TRBD2 agrees at 13 bases. The length of the CDR3 is 14 residues. After removal of 4 bases from V and 11 bases from J, the junction contained 5 bases not matched to a gene. CDR1 and CDR2 (germline): SGHAT, FQNNGV. CDR3 sequence: CASSSGLAGVQQFF. In DNA form, the CDR3 reads TGTGCCAGCAGCTCCGGACTAGCGGGAGTTCAGCAGTTCTTC.

In its sample, this clonotype was seen many times. The chain links TRBV4-2 to TRBJ2-3; 11 bases line up with TRBD1. J gave up 5 bases and V 1 base, and 5 bases lay outside the gene matches. The germline gives CDR1 LGHNA, CDR2 YNFKEQ. The CDR3 is made up of 16 amino acids. The CDR3 spells CASSQADRGPKDTQYF. CDR3 sequence (DNA): TGTGCCAGCAGCCAAGCGGACAGGGGGCCGAAAGATACGCAGTATTTT.

The rearrangement links TRBV4-1 to TRBJ1-5, with D perhaps matching TRBD1 (6 bases). CDR3 length equals 15 residues. V was clipped by 0 bases and J by 7 bases, with 13 bases between them. Germline V lookup: CDR1 MGHRA, CDR2 YSYEKL. CDR3 region: CASSQEGQTEQPQHF. CDR3 in DNA: TGCGCCAGCAGCCAAGAAGGACAGACAGAACAGCCCCAGCATTTT.

V gene TRBV11-2 combines with J gene TRBJ1-5; maybe TRBD1 (6 bases). Germline CDR1 reads SGHAT; CDR2 reads FQNNGV. V was clipped by 5 bases and J by 4 bases, with 18 bases between them. There are 16 residues in the CDR3. CDR3 bases: TGTGCCAGCAGCCTAAAAGGGGGACTGTCGAATCAGCCCCAGCATTTT. It specifies CASSLKGGLSNQPQHF.

The V gene is TRBV28, the J gene TRBJ2-3; perhaps TRBD1 as D (5 bases). CDR3 size: 17 residues. The ends were cut back, 2 bases at V and 0 bases at J, with 15 bases in the middle. From germline, CDR1 is MDHEN and CDR2 SYDVKM. In nucleotides, the CDR3 is TGTGCCAGCAGTTTACCCTGGACACAAGCAAGCACAGATACGCAGTATTTT. Protein sequence: CASSLPWTQASTDTQYF.

For this clonotype: A much larger clone differs by one base, so this may be a read error. The chain carries TRBV12-3 or TRBV12-4 and TRBJ2-7; a weak D match, TRBD1 (6 bases). This CDR3 region has 15 residues. The CDR3 DNA reads TGTGCCAGCAGATTAGGGGGAGTCGGGACCTACGAGCAGTACTTC. The encoded protein is CASRLGGVGTYEQYF.